This T cell receptor (beta chain) was recovered during a study of T cell responses to AZD1222 COVID-19 vaccine. As for the study in general: Second-dose intervals near 4 or 12 weeks were combined. General study results and limits: Compared with day 0, the breadth and depth of the Spike-specific TCR repertoire rose significantly after two doses of AZD1222. Sampling captured repertoires only after the peak T cell response.

Remarks on this clone: Its specificity is unknown.

The V and J ends lost 8 bases and 15 bases respectively, with 14 bases between them. Germline V gene sequence: CDR1 MNHEY, CDR2 SVGAGI. The CDR3 loop spans 10 amino acids. The protocol was immunoSEQ multiplex PCR, while the TCRdb copy is restricted to in-frame clones and leaves out a portion. The table records more than 65,000 clones, 70% to 80% of them present only once. This receptor was obtained from an adult in good health. The V and J genes are TRBV6-5 and TRBJ2-4; tentative D call: TRBD1 (6 bases). This material consisted of peripheral blood, taken on day 0 of AZD1222 vaccination. CDR3 region: CASGTGNGYF. The CDR3 region has the DNA TGTGCCAGCGGTACAGGGAACGGGTACTTC.